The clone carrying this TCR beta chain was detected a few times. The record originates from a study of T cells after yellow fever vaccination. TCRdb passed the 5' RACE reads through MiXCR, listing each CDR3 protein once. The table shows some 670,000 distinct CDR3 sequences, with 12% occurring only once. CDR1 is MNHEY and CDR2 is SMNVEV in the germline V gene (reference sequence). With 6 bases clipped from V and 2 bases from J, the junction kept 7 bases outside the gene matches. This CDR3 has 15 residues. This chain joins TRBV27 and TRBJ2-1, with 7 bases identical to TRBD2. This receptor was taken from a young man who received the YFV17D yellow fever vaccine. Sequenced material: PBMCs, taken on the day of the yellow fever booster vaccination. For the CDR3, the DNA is TGTGCCAGCAGGATGAGCGGGACCCCCTACAATGAGCAGTTCTTC. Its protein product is CASRMSGTPYNEQFF.